One and the same sample provided the 15 T cell receptor beta chains below, sequenced in a study of cytomegalovirus exposure and HLA in healthy donors. Amplification used 60 Vbeta primers and 13 Jbeta primers. Repertoires were generated with immunoSEQ multiplex PCR, while TCRdb's copy carries only in-frame clones and drops some. The sample holds under 170,000 clones, 79% seen once. Sequenced material: PBMCs. The receptors come from a man between 45 and 60 years old in good health and CMV-seropositive.

The CDR3, as DNA: TGTGCCAGTAGTATCGGGACTAGTCGGTACGAGCAGTACTTC. It codes for CASSIGTSRYEQYF. The chain has TRBV19 and TRBJ2-7, with 8 nucleotides matching TRBD2. The J segment lost 4 bases and the V segment lost 3 bases, leaving 5 bases of the junction unmatched. Germline V gives CDR1 LNHDA, CDR2 SQIVND (reference sequence). The CDR3 spans 14 residues.

The chain's CDR3 is CASSLGRGGSNEKLFF. The CDR3 region has the DNA TGTGCCAGCAGTTTGGGGAGGGGTGGGTCTAATGAAAAACTGTTTTTT. The V gene is TRBV28, the J gene TRBJ1-4; D perhaps matches TRBD1 (5 bases). The V gene lost 3 bases and the J gene lost 3 bases, with 14 bases spanning the gap. Germline V CDR1 and CDR2: MDHEN, SYDVKM. The CDR3 has 16 residues.

The V gene is TRBV7-3, the J gene TRBJ2-1; 8 positions match TRBD1. The CDR3 contains 14 residues. V shed 5 bases, J shed 10 bases, and the junction held 10 bases outside the gene matches. CDR1 is SGHTA, CDR2 FQGTGA, per germline. The CDR3 region is CASSLRQGKEEQFF. The CDR3 DNA reads TGTGCCAGCAGCCTCCGACAGGGGAAGGAGGAGCAGTTCTTC.

The CDR3 spells CASSVEAGGFNEQFF. DNA of the CDR3: TGTGCCAGCAGCGTAGAGGCGGGAGGGTTCAATGAGCAGTTCTTC. This chain links TRBV9 with TRBJ2-1, with TRBD2 matching over 9 bases. Per germline, CDR1 SGDLS and CDR2 YYNGEE. This CDR3 comprises 15 residues. The V and J ends lost 0 bases and 6 bases, in that order; junction bases with no gene match: 4.

The chain couples TRBV19 to TRBJ1-6; the match to TRBD1 covers 8 bases. This CDR3 has 13 amino acids. After removal of 8 bases from V and 7 bases from J, the junction contained 4 bases not matched to a gene. Per the germline V gene, CDR1 is LNHDA and CDR2 is SQIVND (reference sequence). CDR3 sequence: CASRQGNNSPLHF. DNA for the CDR3: TGTGCCAGTCGACAGGGGAACAATTCACCCCTCCACTTT.

V and J are TRBV7-8 and TRBJ2-1, with 9 bases identical to TRBD1. The CDR3 has 19 residues. Germline V lookup: CDR1 SGHVS, CDR2 FQNEAQ. The V gene end was trimmed by 4 bases and the J gene end by 8 bases; junction bases not matched to a gene: 21. CDR3 in amino acids: CASSSRLRQGGHLRYEQFF. The CDR3 nucleotides are TGTGCCAGCAGCTCACGACTAAGACAGGGGGGACACCTGAGGTATGAGCAGTTCTTC.

V is TRBV6-1 and J is TRBJ1-2; tentatively, D is TRBD1 (6 bases). Per germline, CDR1 MNHNS and CDR2 SASEGT. This CDR3 contains 14 residues. V gave up 7 bases and J gave up 4 bases, with 16 bases separating them. CDR3 protein: CASNWDTWGYGYTF. DNA of the CDR3: TGTGCCAGCAACTGGGACACCTGGGGCTATGGCTACACCTTC.

The V and J genes are TRBV21-1 and TRBJ2-7; the table's D gene call, TRBD2, was not cross checked with the DNA. TRBV21-1 is listed as a pseudogene. This CDR3 is 14 amino acids long. The CDR3 nucleotides read TGTGCCAGCAGCGCGCGGGTCCGCTTCTACGAGCAGTACTTC. It translates to CASSARVRFYEQYF.

The rearrangement joins TRBV29-1 to TRBJ1-4; the D is unclear. The V gene's germline CDR1 is SQVTM and CDR2 ANQGSEA. Trimming stripped 4 bases from V and 1 base from J, with 7 bases between. CDR3 length: 13 amino acids. The chain's CDR3 is CSVGAGTNEKLFF. CDR3 DNA: TGCAGCGTTGGGGCGGGAACTAATGAAAAACTGTTTTTT. Variable domain in full (rest from reference TRBV29-1 and TRBJ1-4): SAVISQKPSRDICQRGTSLTIQCQVDSQVTMMFWYRQQPGQSLTLIATANQGSEATYESGFVIDKFPISRPNLTFSTLTVSNMSPEDSSIYLCSVGAGTNEKLFFGSGTQLSVL.

This clone occurred once. The J gene is TRBJ1-6, the V gene TRBV18; tentatively, D is TRBD1 (6 bases). From germline, CDR1 is KGHSH and CDR2 LQKENI. V lost 4 bases, J lost 5 bases, and 27 bases lay in between. This CDR3 is 20 amino acids long. CDR3: CASSRGQPGRGTINNSPLHF. For the CDR3, the DNA is TGTGCCAGCTCACGTGGACAGCCGGGGCGAGGGACCATTAATAATTCACCCCTCCACTTT.

This clone was seen only once. The chain combines TRBV5-3 with TRBJ2-5; no firm D call. TRBV5-3 is an ORF, and what it does is uncertain. The CDR3 extends over 17 amino acids. V shed 0 bases and J shed 0 bases, with 15 bases lying between them. The CDR3 region has the DNA TGTGCCAGAAGCTTGGACGTCCCTGACTGGGACCAAGAGACCCAGTACTTC. It translates to CARSLDVPDWDQETQYF.

The V call is TRBV5-6, the J call TRBJ2-1; the match to TRBD2 covers 9 bases. CDR3 length: 14 amino acids. J was trimmed by 6 bases and V by 3 bases; bases with no gene match: 4. Germline V lookup: CDR1 SGHDT, CDR2 YYEEEE. The chain's CDR3 is CASSYGTSLNEQFF. CDR3 bases: TGTGCCAGCAGCTACGGGACTAGCCTCAATGAGCAGTTCTTC.

The genes are TRBV7-9 and TRBJ2-1; 8 bases are a match to TRBD2. Looked up from germline, CDR1 is SEHNR and CDR2 is FQNEAQ (reference sequence). The CDR3 spans 16 residues. The V gene end was trimmed by 2 bases and the J gene end by 4 bases; junction bases not matched to a gene: 7. The DNA of the CDR3 is TGTGCCAGCAGCTTATATACTAGCGGAACTTACAATGAGCAGTTCTTC. Translating it yields CASSLYTSGTYNEQFF.

A note on this clone: Other DNA sequences of this sample code for an identical CDR3. This chain uses TRBV7-9 with TRBJ1-1; D call uncertain. This CDR3 is built from 14 residues. Germline CDR1 is SEHNR and CDR2 is FQNEAQ (reference sequence). V was cut by 5 bases and J by 6 bases, with 16 bases left in between. As DNA, the CDR3 is TGTGCCAGCAGCCTAGTACTAGGGCCCCCTGAAGCTTTCTTT. Protein: CASSLVLGPPEAFF.

The chain has TRBV5-1 and TRBJ2-7, with a weak D call TRBD2 (5 bases). The germline gives CDR1 SGHRS, CDR2 YFSETQ. The CDR3 length is 13 residues. Trimming cost V 0 bases and J 6 bases, with 10 bases left between them. DNA of the CDR3: TGCGCCAGCAGCTTGGAACTAGTAGGCGAGCAGTACTTC. This sequence encodes CASSLELVGEQYF.